A single sample is the source of the 21 T cell receptor beta chains below, sequenced in a study of blood T cell repertoires in COVID-19 (dated by TCRdb to about 2020). Libraries were made using the immunoSEQ multiplex PCR assay. This is the immuneACCESS table as TCRdb keeps it, with only in-frame sequences that have V and J called. A part of the clones is gone; compared with another copy, unresolved V genes explain less than half, and the rest is unexplained. The sample includes about 370,000 clones, with 85% to 90% observed a single time. The leading ten clones occupy approximately 7% of the sample. The specimen was peripheral blood. The receptors were gathered from a young man with active or convalescent COVID-19.

The genes are TRBV7-2 and TRBJ2-1; D is possibly TRBD2 (6 bases). Germline V gene lookup returns CDR1 SGHTA and CDR2 FQGNSA. V dropped 5 bases and J dropped 4 bases, with 15 bases sitting between them. This CDR3 has 15 amino acids. CDR3 amino acids: CASSPLAFGYNEQFF. The CDR3 nucleotides are TGTGCCAGCAGCCCACTAGCTTTTGGGTACAATGAGCAGTTCTTC. Using reference TRBV7-2 and TRBJ2-1 for the parts outside the CDR3, the full variable domain is GAGVSQSPSNKVTEKGKDVELRCDPISGHTALYWYRQSLGQGLEFLIYFQGNSAPDKSGLPSDRFSAERTGGSVSTLTIQRTQQEDSAVYLCASSPLAFGYNEQFFGPGTRLTVL.

V is TRBV5-6 and J is TRBJ1-3; no clear D. Trimming took 1 base from V and 0 from J, leaving 5 bases between them. Germline CDR1 is SGHDT and CDR2 is YYEEEE. The CDR3 length is 14 residues. The CDR3 DNA reads as TGTGCCAGCAGCTTGACAGCCTCTGGAAACACCATATATTTT. It is translated as CASSLTASGNTIYF.

The CDR3 loop reads CASSPGLGGNTEAFF. As DNA, the CDR3 is TGTGCCAGCTCACCAGGTCTGGGAGGGAACACTGAAGCTTTCTTT. This chain joins TRBV18 and TRBJ1-1, with D uncertain. V lost 2 bases, J lost 1 base, and 11 bases lay in between. Germline-derived CDR1 and CDR2 are KGHSH and LQKENI. This CDR3 region has 15 residues. Looking up the rest from reference TRBV18 and TRBJ1-1 gives the full variable domain: NAGVMQNPRHLVRRRGQEARLRCSPMKGHSHVYWYRQLPEEGLKFMVYLQKENIIDESGMPKERFSAEFPKEGPSILRIQQVVRGDSAAYFCASSPGLGGNTEAFFGQGTRLTVV.

The J gene is TRBJ1-1, the V gene TRBV7-2; tentative D call: TRBD1 (5 bases). The CDR3 sequence is 15 residues long. V lost 3 bases and J 2 bases, leaving 13 bases between the germline ends. CDR1 and CDR2 (germline): SGHTA, FQGNSA. The CDR3 sequence: CASSFQGGSNTEAFF. The DNA for the CDR3 is TGTGCCAGCAGCTTCCAGGGCGGGAGCAACACTGAAGCTTTCTTT.

The V call is TRBV2, the J call TRBJ2-3; TRBD2 matches at 7 bases. The CDR3 length is 17 residues. V lost 6 bases to trimming and J lost 0 bases; unmatched junction nucleotides: 12. Looked up from germline, CDR1 is SNHLY and CDR2 is FYNNEI. DNA for the CDR3: TGTGCCAGCAGCACGAGATTTCTAGCGGCCAGCACAGATACGCAGTATTTT. This codes for CASSTRFLAASTDTQYF.

This rearrangement joins TRBV7-2 to TRBJ2-7, with 8 bases aligning to TRBD2. CDR1 and CDR2 (germline): SGHTA, FQGNSA. This CDR3 comprises 17 residues. After removal of 4 bases from V and 3 bases from J, the junction contained 14 bases not matched to a gene. The CDR3 loop reads CASSSSGYLLTNYEQYF. CDR3 in DNA: TGTGCCAGCAGCTCTAGCGGGTATCTATTAACCAACTACGAGCAGTACTTC.

The chain uses TRBV6-5 and TRBJ1-6, with TRBD1 matching over 7 bases. J gave up 7 bases and V 7 bases, and 7 bases lay outside the gene matches. Germline loops: CDR1 MNHEY, CDR2 SVGAGI. The CDR3 contains 14 residues. As DNA, the CDR3 is TGTGCCAGCACTAGGGGACAGCCAAATTCACCCCTCCACTTT. It translates to CASTRGQPNSPLHF.

The V and J genes are TRBV28 and TRBJ1-1; a possible D gene is TRBD1 (6 bases). CDR3 length: 16 residues. CDR1 is MDHEN and CDR2 is SYDVKM in the germline V gene. Trimming took 6 bases from V and 0 from J, leaving 17 bases between them. The CDR3 is CASSYRVIWMNTEAFF. For the CDR3, the DNA is TGTGCCAGCAGCTACAGGGTGATATGGATGAACACTGAAGCTTTCTTT.

This chain connects TRBV15 to TRBJ2-5; tentatively, D is TRBD2 (6 bases). V lost 0 bases, J lost 5 bases, and 13 bases lay in between. Germline CDR1 is LNHNV and CDR2 is YYDKDF (reference sequence). This CDR3 is built from 15 residues. CDR3 nucleotides: TGTGCCACCAGCAGAGACCGACTAGGTGGGGAGACCCAGTACTTC. Encoded protein: CATSRDRLGGETQYF.

The chain combines TRBV6-1 with TRBJ1-2; D call uncertain. CDR1 and CDR2 from the germline V gene are MNHNS and SASEGT. The CDR3 runs 14 residues. Trimming pared 2 bases from V and 1 base from J, leaving 8 bases between. CDR3 DNA sequence: TGTGCCAGCAGTGAAAGCGGTCTTAACTATGGCTACACCTTC. Its protein is CASSESGLNYGYTF.

This rearrangement joins TRBV29-1 to TRBJ2-4; TRBD1 might be the D (5 bases). Germline-derived CDR1 and CDR2 are SQVTM and ANQGSEA. V was pared by 5 bases and J by 0 bases, with 8 bases between. The CDR3 sequence is 13 residues long. CDR3 in DNA: TGCAGCGTTCCACAGGTAGCCAAAAACATTCAGTACTTC. The encoded protein is CSVPQVAKNIQYF.

J is TRBJ2-1 and V is TRBV6-5; 10 bases are a match to TRBD2. CDR3 length: 13 residues. The junction had 12 bases not matched to a gene; V was cut back by 6 bases and J by 16 bases. Germline CDR1 MNHEY, CDR2 SVGAGI. CDR3 in DNA: TGTGCCAGCAGAGCGGGGGGGCCTACCGAACAATTCTTC. This translates into CASRAGGPTEQFF.

This clone appeared once. V usage is TRBV29-1 and J usage is TRBJ2-7; 12 bases fit TRBD2. Germline values: CDR1 SQVTM, CDR2 ANQGSEA. V trimming: 6 bases; J trimming: 2 bases; junction bases outside the gene matches: 2. This CDR3 has 13 residues. The CDR3 DNA follows: TGCAGCGTACGACTAGCGGGAGCCTACGAGCAGTACTTC. Translated, it gives CSVRLAGAYEQYF.

This clone was counted once. V is TRBV11-3 and J is TRBJ2-2; 10 bases are a match to TRBD1. The CDR3 has 16 amino acids. The trim removed 6 bases at V and 5 bases at J, leaving 9 bases unmatched. The germline V gene has CDR1 SGHNT and CDR2 YENEEA. For the CDR3, the DNA is TGTGCCAGCAGTTACGGACAGGGGGAAGTGACCGGGGAGCTGTTTTTT. Its protein product is CASSYGQGEVTGELFF.

The chain carries TRBV14 and TRBJ2-7, with 10 bases fitting TRBD1. Germline-derived CDR1 and CDR2 are SGHDN and FVKESK. The CDR3 contains 16 residues. Trimming took 0 bases from V and 3 from J; bases not matched to a gene: 5. The CDR3 spells CASSQDPGQGFYEQYF. The CDR3 nucleotides read TGTGCCAGCAGCCAAGATCCGGGACAGGGGTTCTACGAGCAGTACTTC.

The chain links TRBV9 to TRBJ2-7, with a weak D call TRBD1 (6 bases). The CDR3 totals 14 residues. Trimming cost V 4 bases and J 2 bases, with 13 bases left between them. Per germline, CDR1 SGDLS and CDR2 YYNGEE. The CDR3 DNA sequence: TGTGCCAGCAGCCCACACAGGGCTACCTACGAGCAGTACTTC. Protein: CASSPHRATYEQYF. The full variable domain, in which reference TRBV9 and TRBJ2-7 provide the parts outside the CDR3, is DSGVTQTPKHLITATGQRVTLRCSPRSGDLSVYWYQQSLDQGLQFLIQYYNGEERAKGNILERFSAQQFPDLHSELNLSSLELGDSALYFCASSPHRATYEQYFGPGTRLTVT.

The chain combines TRBV6-2 or TRBV6-3 with TRBJ1-2, with D possibly TRBD1 on 6 matching bases. With 6 bases removed from V and 6 bases from J, the gap between germline ends came to 11 bases. The CDR3 is 12 residues long. Germline V gene lookup returns CDR1 MNHEY and CDR2 SVGEGT. The CDR3, as DNA: TGTGCCAGCAGCCGTAACAGGGATGGCTACACCTTC. It yields the protein CASSRNRDGYTF.

The chain couples TRBV7-8 to TRBJ2-7; 9 nucleotides align to TRBD2. The V segment lost 6 bases and the J segment 5 bases; nucleotides outside the gene matches: 5. CDR3 length: 13 residues. The germline V gene encodes CDR1 SGHVS and CDR2 FQNEAQ. In nucleotides, the CDR3 is TGTGCCAGCAGGACTAGCGGTCTCCACGAGCAGTACTTC. This gives the protein CASRTSGLHEQYF.

The chain joins TRBV24-1 to TRBJ2-7; TRBD1 is a possible D gene (6 bases). Trimming removed 3 bases from V and 7 bases from J, with 12 bases in between. The germline V gene has CDR1 KGHDR and CDR2 SFDVKD. The CDR3 has 13 amino acids. The CDR3 reads CATSDPNTGEQYF. DNA of the CDR3: TGTGCCACCAGTGATCCCAACACAGGGGAGCAGTACTTC.

The chain combines TRBV27 with TRBJ1-6; D remains unclear. V was pared by 6 bases and J by 8 bases, with 14 bases between. Germline assignment: CDR1 MNHEY and CDR2 SMNVEV (reference sequence). The CDR3 sequence is 14 residues long. The CDR3 DNA is TGTGCCAGCAGCCTACGGAGGGTTGATTCACCCCTCCACTTT. Translation: CASSLRRVDSPLHF.

On this clone itself: At one boundary the junction diverges from the germline segment, which might be a read error. The chain joins TRBV11-2 to TRBJ2-6; D may be TRBD1 (5 bases). The CDR3 is 14 residues long. Germline V lookup: CDR1 SGHAT, CDR2 FQNNGV. The CDR3 sequence: CASTLTSGANVLTF. CDR3 coding DNA: TGTGCCAGCACCCTGACCTCTGGGGCCAACGTGCTGACTTTC.